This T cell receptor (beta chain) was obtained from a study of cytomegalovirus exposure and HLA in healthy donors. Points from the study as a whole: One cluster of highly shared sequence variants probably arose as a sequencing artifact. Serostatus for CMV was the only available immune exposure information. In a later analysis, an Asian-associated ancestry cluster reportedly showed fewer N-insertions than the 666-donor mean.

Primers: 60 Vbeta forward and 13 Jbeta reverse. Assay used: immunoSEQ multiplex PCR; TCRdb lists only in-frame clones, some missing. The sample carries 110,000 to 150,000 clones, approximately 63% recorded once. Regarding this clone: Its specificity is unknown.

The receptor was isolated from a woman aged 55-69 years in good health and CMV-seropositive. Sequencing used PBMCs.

The CDR3 region has the DNA TGTGCCTGGAGTGTACGGCTAGGGGATACTGAAGCTTTCTTT. Its protein is CAWSVRLGDTEAFF. V usage is TRBV30 and J usage is TRBJ1-1, with D possibly TRBD1 on 5 matching bases. The V and J ends lost 0 bases and 5 bases respectively, with 13 bases between them. Germline lookup yields CDR1 GTSNPN and CDR2 SVGIG (reference sequence). The CDR3 is 14 amino acids.